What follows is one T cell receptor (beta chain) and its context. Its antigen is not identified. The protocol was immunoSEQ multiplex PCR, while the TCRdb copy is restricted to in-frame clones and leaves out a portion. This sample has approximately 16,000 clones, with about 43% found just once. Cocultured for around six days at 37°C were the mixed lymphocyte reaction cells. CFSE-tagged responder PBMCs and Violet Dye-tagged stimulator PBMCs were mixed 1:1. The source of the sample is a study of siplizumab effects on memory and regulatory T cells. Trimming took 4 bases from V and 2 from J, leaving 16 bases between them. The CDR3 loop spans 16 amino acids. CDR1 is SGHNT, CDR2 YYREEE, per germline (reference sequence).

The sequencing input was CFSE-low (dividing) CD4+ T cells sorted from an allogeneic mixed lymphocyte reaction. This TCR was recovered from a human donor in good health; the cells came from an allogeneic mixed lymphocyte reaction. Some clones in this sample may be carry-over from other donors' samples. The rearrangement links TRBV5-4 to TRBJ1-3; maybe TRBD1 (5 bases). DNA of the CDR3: TGTGCCAGCAGCCGAGCAGGGAGTAGTGCTGGAAACACCATATATTTT. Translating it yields CASSRAGSSAGNTIYF. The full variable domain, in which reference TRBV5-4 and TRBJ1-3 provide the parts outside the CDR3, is ETGVTQSPTHLIKTRGQQVTLRCSSQSGHNTVSWYQQALGQGPQFIFQYYREEENGRGNFPPRFSGLQFPNYSSELNVNALELDDSALYLCASSRAGSSAGNTIYFGEGSWLTVV.